This T cell receptor (beta chain) was recovered during a study of T cell repertoires in cytomegalovirus infection. Study summary: It was recently identified HLA-C-restricted and well-studied HLA-B-restricted CMV epitopes that the study used. Both CMV infection and a matching HLA type were indicated by public TCR beta signatures. General study points: HLA-C-restricted CMV-specific TCR beta clonotypes prevailed in the ex vivo response. The cumulative frequency of public TCR beta families identified carriers of CMV plus the relevant HLA.

In TCRdb, the reads were re-called with MiXCR into one record per CDR3 protein. The sample lists some 480,000 distinct CDR3 sequences; around a third were seen once. Of note for this clonotype: Its antigen is currently unknown.

Germline V gene data show CDR1 as SGDLS and CDR2 as YYNGEE. The CDR3 has 13 residues. J lost 6 bases, V lost 0 bases, and 3 bases had no gene match. This chain joins TRBV9 and TRBJ2-7, with 7 nucleotides matching TRBD1. Sequenced here: cultured PBMCs, sampled from culture after CMV antigen stimulation. This sequence originates from a human donor in good health (CMV status not recorded). Some clones in this sample may be carry-over from other donors' samples. The CDR3, as DNA: TGTGCCAGCAGCGTAGACAGGGGACGCGAGCAGTACTTC. This codes for CASSVDRGREQYF.